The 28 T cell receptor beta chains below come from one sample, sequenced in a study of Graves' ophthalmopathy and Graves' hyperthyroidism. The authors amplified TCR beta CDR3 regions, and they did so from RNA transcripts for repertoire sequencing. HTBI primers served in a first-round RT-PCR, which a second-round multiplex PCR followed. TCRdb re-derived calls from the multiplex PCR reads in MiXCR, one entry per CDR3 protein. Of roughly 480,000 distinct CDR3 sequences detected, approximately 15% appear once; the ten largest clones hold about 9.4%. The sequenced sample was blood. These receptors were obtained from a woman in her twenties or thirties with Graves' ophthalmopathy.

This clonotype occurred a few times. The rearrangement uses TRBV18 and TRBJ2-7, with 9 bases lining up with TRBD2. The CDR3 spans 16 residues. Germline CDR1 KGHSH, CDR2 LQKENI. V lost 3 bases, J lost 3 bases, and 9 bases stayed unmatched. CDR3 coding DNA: TGTGCCAGCTCACCGGGTGTAGCGGGAGATGGCTACGAGCAGTACTTC. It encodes CASSPGVAGDGYEQYF.

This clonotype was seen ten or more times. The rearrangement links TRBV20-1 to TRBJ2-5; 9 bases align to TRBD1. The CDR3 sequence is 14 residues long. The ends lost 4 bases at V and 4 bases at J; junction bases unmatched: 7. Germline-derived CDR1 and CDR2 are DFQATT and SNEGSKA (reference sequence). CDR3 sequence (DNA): TGCAGTGCTAAACCGAACAGGGGGCGAGAGACCCAGTACTTC. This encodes CSAKPNRGRETQYF.

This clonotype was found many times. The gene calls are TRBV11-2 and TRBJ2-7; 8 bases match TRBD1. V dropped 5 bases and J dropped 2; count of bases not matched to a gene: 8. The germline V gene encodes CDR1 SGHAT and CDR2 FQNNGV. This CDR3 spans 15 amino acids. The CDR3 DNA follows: TGTGCCAGCAGCCCCGGGGACAGGCTTACCTACGAGCAGTACTTC. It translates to CASSPGDRLTYEQYF.

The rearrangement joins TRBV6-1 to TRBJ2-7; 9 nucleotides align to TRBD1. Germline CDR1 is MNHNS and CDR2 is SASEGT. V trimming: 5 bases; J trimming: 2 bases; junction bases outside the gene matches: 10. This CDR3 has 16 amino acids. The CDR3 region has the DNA TGTGCCAGCAGTACCGTACCGGGACAGGGAACCTACGAGCAGTACTTC. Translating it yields CASSTVPGQGTYEQYF.

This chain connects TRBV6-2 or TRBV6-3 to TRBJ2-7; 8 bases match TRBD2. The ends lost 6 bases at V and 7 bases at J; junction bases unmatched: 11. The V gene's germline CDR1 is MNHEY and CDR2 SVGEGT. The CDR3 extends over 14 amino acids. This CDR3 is CASRTSGSQGEQYF. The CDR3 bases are TGTGCCAGCAGAACAAGCGGGAGTCAAGGGGAGCAGTACTTC.

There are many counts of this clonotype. The CDR3 reads CASSLGLSGPYEQYF. DNA of the CDR3: TGTGCCAGCAGCTTAGGGCTAAGCGGCCCCTACGAGCAGTACTTC. The chain recombines TRBV7-2 with TRBJ2-7; D is possibly TRBD2 (5 bases). The CDR3 is 15 residues long. V gave up 1 base and J gave up 2 bases, with 12 bases separating them. CDR1 is SGHTA, CDR2 FQGNSA, per germline.

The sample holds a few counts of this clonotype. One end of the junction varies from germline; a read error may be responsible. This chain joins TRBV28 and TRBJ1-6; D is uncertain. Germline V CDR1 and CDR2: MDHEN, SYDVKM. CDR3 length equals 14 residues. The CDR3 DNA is TGTGCCAGCAGTTTTCCCTTAGAAAATTCAACCCTCCACTTT. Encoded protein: CASSFPLENSTLHF.

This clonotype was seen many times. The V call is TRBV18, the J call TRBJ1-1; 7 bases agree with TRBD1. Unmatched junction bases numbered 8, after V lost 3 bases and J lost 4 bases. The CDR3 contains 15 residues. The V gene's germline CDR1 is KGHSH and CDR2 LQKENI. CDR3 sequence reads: CASSPRQGDSTEAFF. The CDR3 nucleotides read TGTGCCAGCTCACCGAGACAGGGAGACAGCACTGAAGCTTTCTTT.

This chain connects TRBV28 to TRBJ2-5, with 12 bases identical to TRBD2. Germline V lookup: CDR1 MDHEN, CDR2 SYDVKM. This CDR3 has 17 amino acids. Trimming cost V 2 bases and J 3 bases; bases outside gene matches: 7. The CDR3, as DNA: TGTGCCAGCAGTTTAGGACTAGCGGGATTGGGGGAAGAGACCCAGTACTTC. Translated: CASSLGLAGLGEETQYF.

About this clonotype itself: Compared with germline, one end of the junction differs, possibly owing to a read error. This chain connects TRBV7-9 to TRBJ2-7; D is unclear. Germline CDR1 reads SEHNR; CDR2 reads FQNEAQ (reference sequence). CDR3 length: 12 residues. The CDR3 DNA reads TGTGCCAGCAGCTCCGTACCCCACGAGCACTACTTC. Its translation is CASSSVPHEHYF. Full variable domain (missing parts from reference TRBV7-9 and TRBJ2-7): DTGVSQNPRHKITKRGQNVTFRCDPISEHNRLYWYRQTLGQGPEFLTYFQNEAQLEKSRLLSDRFSAERPKGSFSTLEIQRTEQGDSAMYLCASSSVPHEHYFGPGTRLTVT.

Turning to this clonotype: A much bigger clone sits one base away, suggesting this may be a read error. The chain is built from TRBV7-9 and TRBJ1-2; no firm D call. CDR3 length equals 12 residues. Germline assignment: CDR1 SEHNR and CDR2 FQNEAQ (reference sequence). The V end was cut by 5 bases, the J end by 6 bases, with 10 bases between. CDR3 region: CASSQSRDGYTF. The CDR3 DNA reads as TGTGCCAGCAGCCAGTCCAGAGATGGCTACACCTTC.

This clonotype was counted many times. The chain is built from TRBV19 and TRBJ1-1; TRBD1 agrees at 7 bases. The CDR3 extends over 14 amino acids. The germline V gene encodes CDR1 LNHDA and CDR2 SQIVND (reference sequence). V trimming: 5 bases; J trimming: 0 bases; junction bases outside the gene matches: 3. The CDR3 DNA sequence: TGTGCCAGTAGTTCCGACAGGGTGAACACTGAAGCTTTCTTT. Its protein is CASSSDRVNTEAFF.

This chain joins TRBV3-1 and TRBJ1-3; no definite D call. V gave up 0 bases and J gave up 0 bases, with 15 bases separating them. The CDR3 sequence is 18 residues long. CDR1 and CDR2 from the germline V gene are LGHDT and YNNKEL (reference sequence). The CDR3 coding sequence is TGTGCCAGCAGCCAAGATTACGGCACCGGGGTCTCTGGAAACACCATATATTTT. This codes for CASSQDYGTGVSGNTIYF.

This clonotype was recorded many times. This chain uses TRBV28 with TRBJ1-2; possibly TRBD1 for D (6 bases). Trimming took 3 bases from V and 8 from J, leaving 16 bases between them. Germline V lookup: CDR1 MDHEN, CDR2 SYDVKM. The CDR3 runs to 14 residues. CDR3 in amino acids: CASSFSPVRGGYTF. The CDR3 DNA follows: TGTGCCAGCAGTTTCAGTCCTGTCAGGGGAGGCTACACCTTC.

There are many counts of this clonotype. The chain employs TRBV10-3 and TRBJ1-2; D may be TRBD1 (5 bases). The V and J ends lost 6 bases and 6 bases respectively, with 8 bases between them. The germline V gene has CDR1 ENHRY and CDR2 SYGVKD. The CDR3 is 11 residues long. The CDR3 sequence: CAISGGDGYTF. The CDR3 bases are TGTGCCATCAGCGGGGGAGATGGCTACACCTTC.

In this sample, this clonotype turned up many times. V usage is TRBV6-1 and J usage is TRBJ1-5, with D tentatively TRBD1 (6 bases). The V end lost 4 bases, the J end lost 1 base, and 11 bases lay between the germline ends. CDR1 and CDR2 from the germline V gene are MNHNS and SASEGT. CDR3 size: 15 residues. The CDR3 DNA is TGTGCCAGCAGTGGACAGGCGGGAAGCAATCAGCCCCAGCATTTT. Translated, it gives CASSGQAGSNQPQHF.

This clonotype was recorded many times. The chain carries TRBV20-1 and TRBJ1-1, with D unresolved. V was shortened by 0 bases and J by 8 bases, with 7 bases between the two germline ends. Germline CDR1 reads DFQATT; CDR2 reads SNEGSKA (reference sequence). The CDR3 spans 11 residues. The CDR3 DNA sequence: TGCAGTGCTAGAGATCTGGGGGAAGCTTTCTTT. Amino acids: CSARDLGEAFF.

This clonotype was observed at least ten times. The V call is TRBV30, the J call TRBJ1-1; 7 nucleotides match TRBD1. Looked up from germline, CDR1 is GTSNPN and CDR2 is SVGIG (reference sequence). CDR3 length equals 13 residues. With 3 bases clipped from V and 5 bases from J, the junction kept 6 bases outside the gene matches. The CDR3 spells CAWSADRATEAFF. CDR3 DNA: TGTGCCTGGAGCGCTGACAGGGCGACTGAAGCTTTCTTT.

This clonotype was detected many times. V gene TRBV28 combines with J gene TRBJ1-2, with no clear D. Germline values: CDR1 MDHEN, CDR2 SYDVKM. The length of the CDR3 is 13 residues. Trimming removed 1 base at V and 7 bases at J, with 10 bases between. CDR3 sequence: CASSLSVGSGYTF. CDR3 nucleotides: TGTGCCAGCAGTTTATCGGTGGGAAGTGGCTACACCTTC.

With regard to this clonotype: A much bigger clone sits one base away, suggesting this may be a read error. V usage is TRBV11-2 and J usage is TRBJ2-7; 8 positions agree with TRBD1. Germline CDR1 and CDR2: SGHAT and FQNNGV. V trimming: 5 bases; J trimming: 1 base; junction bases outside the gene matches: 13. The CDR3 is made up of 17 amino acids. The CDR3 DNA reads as TGTGCCAGCAGCATCCAGTGGTTGGGACAGGCGTCCTACGAGCAGTACTTC. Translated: CASSIQWLGQASYEQYF.

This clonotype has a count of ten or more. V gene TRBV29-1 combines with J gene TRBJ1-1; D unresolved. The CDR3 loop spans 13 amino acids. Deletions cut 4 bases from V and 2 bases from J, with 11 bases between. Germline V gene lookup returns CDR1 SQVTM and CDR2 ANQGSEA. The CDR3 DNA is TGCAGCGTTGGCGAGTCGGGAAACACTGAAGCTTTCTTT. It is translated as CSVGESGNTEAFF.

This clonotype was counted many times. CDR3: CASSGQGWETQYF. CDR3 coding DNA: TGTGCCAGCAGCGGACAGGGATGGGAGACCCAGTACTTC. The V gene is TRBV16, the J gene TRBJ2-5; 8 positions match TRBD1. The V gene end was trimmed by 5 bases and the J gene end by 5 bases; junction bases not matched to a gene: 4. The V gene's germline CDR1 is KGHSY and CDR2 FQNENV. This CDR3 is 13 amino acids long.

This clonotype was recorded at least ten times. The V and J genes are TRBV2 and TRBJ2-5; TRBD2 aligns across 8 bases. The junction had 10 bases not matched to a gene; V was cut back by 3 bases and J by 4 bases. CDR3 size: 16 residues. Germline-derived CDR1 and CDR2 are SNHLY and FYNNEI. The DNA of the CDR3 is TGTGCCAGCAGTGATAAGCGTCTAGCGGGTACAGAGACCCAGTACTTC. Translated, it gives CASSDKRLAGTETQYF.

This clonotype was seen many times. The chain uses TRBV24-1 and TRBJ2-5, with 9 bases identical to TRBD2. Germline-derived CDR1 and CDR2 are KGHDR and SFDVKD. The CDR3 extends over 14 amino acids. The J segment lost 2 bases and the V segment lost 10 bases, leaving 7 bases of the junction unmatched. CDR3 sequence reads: CATSSSGIQETQYF. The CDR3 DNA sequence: TGTGCCACGTCATCTAGCGGGATTCAAGAGACCCAGTACTTC.

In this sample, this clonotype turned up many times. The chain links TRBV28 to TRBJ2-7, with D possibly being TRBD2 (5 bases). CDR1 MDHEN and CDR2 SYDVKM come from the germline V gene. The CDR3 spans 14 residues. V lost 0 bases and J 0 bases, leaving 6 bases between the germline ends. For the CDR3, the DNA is TGTGCCAGCAGTTTATGGGCGGGCTCCTACGAGCAGTACTTC. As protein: CASSLWAGSYEQYF.

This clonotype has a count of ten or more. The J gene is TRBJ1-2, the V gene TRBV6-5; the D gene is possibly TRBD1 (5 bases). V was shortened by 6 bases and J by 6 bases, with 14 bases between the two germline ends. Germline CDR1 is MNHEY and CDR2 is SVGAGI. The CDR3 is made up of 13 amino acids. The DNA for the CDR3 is TGTGCCAGCAGAACCCCCGGGACGGATGGCTACACCTTC. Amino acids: CASRTPGTDGYTF.

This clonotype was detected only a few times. CDR3 in amino acids: CASSQVITAPYEQYF. DNA of the CDR3: TGTGCCAGCAGCCAAGTAATTACAGCGCCCTACGAGCAGTACTTC. The chain joins TRBV3-1 to TRBJ2-7, with D hard to call. V lost 1 base and J lost 2, with 12 bases in between. The germline V gene has CDR1 LGHDT and CDR2 YNNKEL (reference sequence). The CDR3 totals 15 residues.

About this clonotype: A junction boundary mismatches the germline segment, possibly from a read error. The CDR3 DNA follows: TGTGCCAGCAGCTTAGATCTCAATAACTATGGTTACACCTTC. It is translated as CASSLDLNNYGYTF. The V call is TRBV7-3, the J call TRBJ1-2; D ambiguous. In germline, CDR1 is SGHTA, CDR2 FQGTGA. This CDR3 has 14 residues.